The rows below give T cell receptor beta chains drawn from one sample of a study of T cell responses to AZD1222 COVID-19 vaccine. Profiled with immunoSEQ multiplex PCR; TCRdb holds only in-frame clones, not every one. The table records 150,000 to 200,000 clones, approximately 92% of them present only once. The source material was peripheral blood, sampled on day 0 of AZD1222 vaccination. These receptors were collected from an adult in good health. Each CDR3 is given with its conserved first and last residue. The D gene is left open where the match is weak. Some rows mark clone size as missing; the rest say once, few, many or name a class of expanded clone.

-,TRBV9,TRBJ1-2,-,TGTGCCAGCAGCGTATCTTCGGGGTTTTCCGGGTCTCCCTACACCTTC,CASSVSSGFSGSPYTF
TRBD2,TRBV29-1,TRBJ2-1,-,TGCAGCGTTGAAGGCGGGAGAGGTGAGCAGTTCTTC,CSVEGGRGEQFF
TRBD2,TRBV5-1,TRBJ2-5,-,TGCGCCAGCAGCCCTGGACTAGCGGGGGCCTCCCAAGAGACCCAGTACTTC,CASSPGLAGASQETQYF
-,TRBV6-1,TRBJ2-2,-,TGTGCCAGCAGTGAAGCGCCAGGGCTCGGGGAGCTGTTTTTT,CASSEAPGLGELFF
-,TRBV2,TRBJ1-5,-,TGTGCCAGCAGTGACACCCTTAGCAATCAGCCCCAGCATTTT,CASSDTLSNQPQHF
TRBD1,TRBV28,TRBJ1-1,-,TGTGCCAGCAGTTTAAGCGACAGGGGGGCTGAAGCTTTCTTT,CASSLSDRGAEAFF
-,TRBV5-6,TRBJ1-5,-,TGTGCCAGCAGCACTCAACTAGGGAGCGACAATCAGCCCCAGCATTTT,CASSTQLGSDNQPQHF
-,TRBV6-5,TRBJ1-6,-,TGTGCCAGCACGGGGGAAGGCTCCTATAATTCACCCCTCCACTTT,CASTGEGSYNSPLHF
-,TRBV19,TRBJ1-2,-,TGTGCCAGTACCCCGCAAACAGGGACCTATGGCTACACCTTC,CASTPQTGTYGYTF
-,TRBV28,TRBJ1-5,-,TGTGCCAGCAGTTCCGGAGGGGGGGGCGGACAGCCCCAGCATTTT,CASSSGGGGGQPQHF
-,TRBV28,TRBJ1-5,-,TGTGCCAGCATGACATCAGGGGTCGTAGACAATCAGCCCCAGCATTTT,CASMTSGVVDNQPQHF
-,TRBV3-1/TRBV3-2,TRBJ1-2,-,TGTGCCAGCAGCCAAGCCCCCGGAGCGAACTATGGCTACACCTTC,CASSQAPGANYGYTF
-,TRBV19,TRBJ1-1,-,TGTGCCAGTAGTAATATGGACGGGAACACTGAAGCTTTCTTT,CASSNMDGNTEAFF
-,TRBV4-3,TRBJ1-3,-,TGCGCCAGCAGCCAAGATTACAGGGCTGGAAACACCATATATTTT,CASSQDYRAGNTIYF
-,TRBV7-9,TRBJ2-7,-,TGTGCCAGCAGCCCAAAGGCGTCCTACGAGCAGTACTTC,CASSPKASYEQYF
-,TRBV9,TRBJ1-1,-,TGTGCCAGCAGCGTCGAGGGGTGGGTTGGCACTGAAGCTTTCTTT,CASSVEGWVGTEAFF
TRBD1,TRBV4-1,TRBJ1-5,-,TGCGCCAGCAGCATCGCCCCCCCGAGACAGGGGAATCAGCCCCAGCATTTT,CASSIAPPRQGNQPQHF
TRBD1,TRBV4-2,TRBJ1-1,-,TGTGCCAGCAGCCCACGAGGGACAGGGAGGAACACTGAAGCTTTCTTT,CASSPRGTGRNTEAFF
-,TRBV12-3/TRBV12-4,TRBJ1-4,-,TGTGCCAGCAGTTTAGGGGAAAAACTGTTTTTT,CASSLGEKLFF
-,TRBV6-1,TRBJ1-2,-,TGTGCCAGCAGTGAAACAACAGGCTATGGCTACACCTTC,CASSETTGYGYTF
TRBD1,TRBV5-1,TRBJ1-5,-,TGCGCCAGCAGCTTTCCGGGACAGGGCTCTCAGCCCCAGCATTTT,CASSFPGQGSQPQHF
TRBD2,TRBV19,TRBJ2-1,-,TGTGCCAGTAAAGGTTTCGGCGGGAGTGGTTACAATGAGCAGTTCTTC,CASKGFGGSGYNEQFF
TRBD1,TRBV27,TRBJ1-2,-,TGTGCCAGCAGTCCGGGACAGGGGGCTTATGGCTACACCTTC,CASSPGQGAYGYTF
-,TRBV14,TRBJ1-4,-,TGTGCCAGCAGCCAAGATCAGGGGTTAAATGAAAAACTGTTTTTT,CASSQDQGLNEKLFF
TRBD2,TRBV20-1,TRBJ2-1,-,TGCAGTGCTAGTGCACTAGCGGGGAACAATGAGCAGTTCTTC,CSASALAGNNEQFF
-,TRBV5-6,TRBJ1-2,-,TGTGCCAGCAGCCCCCTCAACAGAAAGCCTAACTATGGCTACACCTTC,CASSPLNRKPNYGYTF
TRBD2,TRBV11-2,TRBJ2-3,-,TGTGCCAGCAGCAAAGGACTAGCGGGGGGCACAGATACGCAGTATTTT,CASSKGLAGGTDTQYF
-,TRBV4-2,TRBJ1-2,once,TGTGCCAGCAGCCAAGGTTCCTCAGGTTACGATGGCTACACCTTC,CASSQGSSGYDGYTF
-,TRBV19,TRBJ1-2,-,TGTGCCAGTAGTACCTATTCAGCTAACTATGGCTACACCTTC,CASSTYSANYGYTF
TRBD1,TRBV30,TRBJ1-1,-,TGTGCCTGGAGTGTACAACGGGGACAGCGAGGGAACACTGAAGCTTTCTTT,CAWSVQRGQRGNTEAFF
TRBD2,TRBV27,TRBJ2-1,many,TGTGCCAGCAGTGAACTAGCGGGGGTCCTCCATGAGCAGTTCTTC,CASSELAGVLHEQFF
-,TRBV10-3,TRBJ1-1,-,TGTGCCATCAAACGCCCCTTGAACACTGAAGCTTTCTTT,CAIKRPLNTEAFF
-,TRBV7-3,TRBJ2-1,-,TGTGCCAGCAGCGGGGTCGGGGATGAGCAGTTCTTC,CASSGVGDEQFF
TRBD2,TRBV6-1,TRBJ2-5,-,TGTGCCAGCAGTGATGCGGGCGGGGGGGCCGGTGAGACCCAGTACTTC,CASSDAGGGAGETQYF
-,TRBV10-3,TRBJ2-1,once,TGTGCCATCAGTGAGTCAGTGGGGGGTGGGAATGAGCAGTTCTTC,CAISESVGGGNEQFF
-,TRBV10-2,TRBJ2-7,-,TGCGCCAGCAGTCCGAGTGGATCCTACGAGCAGTACTTC,CASSPSGSYEQYF
-,TRBV5-6,TRBJ1-5,-,TGTGCCAGCAGCTTGACCGGGGGTCAGCCCCAGCATTTT,CASSLTGGQPQHF